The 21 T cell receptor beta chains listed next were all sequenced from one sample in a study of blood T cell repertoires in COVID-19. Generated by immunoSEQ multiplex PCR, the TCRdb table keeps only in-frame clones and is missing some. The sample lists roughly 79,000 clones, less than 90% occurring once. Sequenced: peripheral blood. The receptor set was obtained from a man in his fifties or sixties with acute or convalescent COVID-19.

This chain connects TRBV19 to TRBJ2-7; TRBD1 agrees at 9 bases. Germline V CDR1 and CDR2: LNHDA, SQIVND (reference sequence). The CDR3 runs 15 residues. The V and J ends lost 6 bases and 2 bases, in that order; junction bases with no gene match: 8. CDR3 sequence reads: CASSPLQGAPYEQYF. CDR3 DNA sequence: TGTGCCAGTAGCCCATTACAGGGGGCACCCTACGAGCAGTACTTC. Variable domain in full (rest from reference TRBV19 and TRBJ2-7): DGGITQSPKYLFRKEGQNVTLSCEQNLNHDAMYWYRQDPGQGLRLIYYSQIVNDFQKGDIAEGYSVSREKKESFPLTVTSAQKNPTAFYLCASSPLQGAPYEQYFGPGTRLTVT.

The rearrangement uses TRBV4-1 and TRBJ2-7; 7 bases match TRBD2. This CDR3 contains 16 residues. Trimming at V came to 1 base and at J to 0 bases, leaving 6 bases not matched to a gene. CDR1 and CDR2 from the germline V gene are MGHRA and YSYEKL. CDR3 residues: CASSQGPAGSSYEQYF. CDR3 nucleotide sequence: TGCGCCAGCAGCCAAGGGCCAGCGGGGAGCTCCTACGAGCAGTACTTC.

CDR3 sequence reads: CASSSGQTETQYF. In DNA, the CDR3 is TGTGCCAGCAGCTCGGGACAGACAGAGACCCAGTACTTC. The J gene is TRBJ2-5, the V gene TRBV7-8, with TRBD1 matching over 7 bases. Germline V gives CDR1 SGHVS, CDR2 FQNEAQ. The V and J ends lost 4 bases and 4 bases, in that order; junction bases with no gene match: 3. The CDR3 has 13 amino acids.

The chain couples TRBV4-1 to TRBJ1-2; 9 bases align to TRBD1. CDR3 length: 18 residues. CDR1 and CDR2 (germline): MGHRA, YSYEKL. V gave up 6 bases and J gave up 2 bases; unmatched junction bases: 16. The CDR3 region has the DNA TGCGCCAGCAGTCCCGACGTTGGGACAGGGTTCCGGAACTATGGCTACACCTTC. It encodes CASSPDVGTGFRNYGYTF.

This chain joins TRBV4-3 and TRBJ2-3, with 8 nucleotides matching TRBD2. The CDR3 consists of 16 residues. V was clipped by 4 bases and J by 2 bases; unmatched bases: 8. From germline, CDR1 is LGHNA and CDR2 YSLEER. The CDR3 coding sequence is TGCGCCAGCAGCCGAACTGAGCGGGGGATCACAGATACGCAGTATTTT. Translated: CASSRTERGITDTQYF.

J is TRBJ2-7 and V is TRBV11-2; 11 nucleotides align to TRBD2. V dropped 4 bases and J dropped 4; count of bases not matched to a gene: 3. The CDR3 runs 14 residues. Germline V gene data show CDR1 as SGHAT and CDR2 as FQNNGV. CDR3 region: CASSSASGRYEQYF. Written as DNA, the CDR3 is TGTGCCAGCAGCTCGGCTAGCGGGAGGTACGAGCAGTACTTC.

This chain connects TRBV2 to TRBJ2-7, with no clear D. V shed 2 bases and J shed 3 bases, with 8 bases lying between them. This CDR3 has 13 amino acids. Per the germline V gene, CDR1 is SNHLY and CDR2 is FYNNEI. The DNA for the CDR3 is TGTGCCAGCAGTGAACCGGAGAACTACGAGCAGTACTTC. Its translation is CASSEPENYEQYF.

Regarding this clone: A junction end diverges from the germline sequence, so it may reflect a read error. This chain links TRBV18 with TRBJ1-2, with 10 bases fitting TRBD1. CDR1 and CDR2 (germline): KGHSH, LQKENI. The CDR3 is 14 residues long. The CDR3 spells CASSRDRGNDGYTF. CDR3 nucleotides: TGTGCCAGCTCTCGGGACAGGGGTAACGATGGCTACACCTTC.

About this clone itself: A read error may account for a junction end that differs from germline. The CDR3: CASSSGDSHTDTQYF. Written as DNA, the CDR3 is TGTGCCAGTAGTTCGGGGGACAGTCACACAGATACGCAGTATTTT. The J gene is TRBJ2-3, the V gene TRBV6-2 or TRBV6-3; TRBD1 is a possible D gene (7 bases). The germline V gene encodes CDR1 MNHEY and CDR2 SVGEGT. The CDR3 consists of 15 residues.

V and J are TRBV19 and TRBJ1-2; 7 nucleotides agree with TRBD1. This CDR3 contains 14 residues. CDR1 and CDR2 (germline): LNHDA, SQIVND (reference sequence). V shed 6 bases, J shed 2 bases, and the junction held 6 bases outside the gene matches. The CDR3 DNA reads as TGTGCCAGTAGCCCCGGACAGGCGAACTATGGCTACACCTTC. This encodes CASSPGQANYGYTF.

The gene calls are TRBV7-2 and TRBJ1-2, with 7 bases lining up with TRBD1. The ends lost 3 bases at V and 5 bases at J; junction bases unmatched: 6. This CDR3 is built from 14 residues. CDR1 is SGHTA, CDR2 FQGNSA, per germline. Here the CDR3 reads CASSFGQAVYGYTF. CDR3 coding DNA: TGTGCCAGCAGCTTTGGACAGGCAGTTTATGGCTACACCTTC.

The CDR3 sequence is CASSTRQGTNNSPLHF. The CDR3 coding sequence is TGTGCCAGCAGCACTCGTCAGGGGACGAATAATTCACCCCTCCACTTT. The rearrangement joins TRBV7-8 to TRBJ1-6, with a possible D match to TRBD1 (6 bases). This CDR3 comprises 16 residues. V lost 5 bases and J 5 bases, leaving 16 bases between the germline ends. Germline loops: CDR1 SGHVS, CDR2 FQNEAQ.

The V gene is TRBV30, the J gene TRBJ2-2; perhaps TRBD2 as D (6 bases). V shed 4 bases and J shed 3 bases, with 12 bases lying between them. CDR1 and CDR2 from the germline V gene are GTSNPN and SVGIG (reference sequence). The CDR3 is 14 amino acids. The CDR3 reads CAWTLGSYTGELFF. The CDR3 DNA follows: TGTGCCTGGACGCTCGGGAGTTACACCGGGGAGCTGTTTTTT.

CDR3 bases: TGTGCCAGCAGTTACGGGACTAGCGGGAGGCTCGATGAGCAGTTCTTC. Amino acid sequence: CASSYGTSGRLDEQFF. This chain links TRBV6-2 or TRBV6-3 with TRBJ2-1, with 15 bases lining up with TRBD2. Germline V gene sequence: CDR1 MNHEY, CDR2 SVGEGT. The CDR3 has 16 amino acids. V lost 2 bases, J lost 8 bases, and 4 bases stayed unmatched.

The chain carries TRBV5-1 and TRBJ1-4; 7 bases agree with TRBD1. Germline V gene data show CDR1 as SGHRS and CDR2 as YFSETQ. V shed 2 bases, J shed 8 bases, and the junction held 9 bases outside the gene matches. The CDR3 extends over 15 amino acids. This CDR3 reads CASSLMTGLREKLFF. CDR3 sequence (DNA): TGCGCCAGCAGCTTAATGACAGGGCTTAGGGAAAAACTGTTTTTT.

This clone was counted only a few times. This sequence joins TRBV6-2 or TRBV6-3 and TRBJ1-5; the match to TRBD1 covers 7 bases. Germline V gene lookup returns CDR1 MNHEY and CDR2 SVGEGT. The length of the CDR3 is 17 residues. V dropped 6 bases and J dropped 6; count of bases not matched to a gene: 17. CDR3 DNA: TGTGCCAGCAGCCAGACCACGACCGGGCAGGGGGTTCAGCCCCAGCATTTT. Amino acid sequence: CASSQTTTGQGVQPQHF.

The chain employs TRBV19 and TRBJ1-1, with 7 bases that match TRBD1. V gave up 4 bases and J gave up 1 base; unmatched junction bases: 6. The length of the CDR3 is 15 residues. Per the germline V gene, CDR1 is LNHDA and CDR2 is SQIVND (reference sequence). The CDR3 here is CASSTPDRANTEAFF. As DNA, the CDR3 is TGTGCCAGTAGTACCCCCGACAGGGCGAACACTGAAGCTTTCTTT.

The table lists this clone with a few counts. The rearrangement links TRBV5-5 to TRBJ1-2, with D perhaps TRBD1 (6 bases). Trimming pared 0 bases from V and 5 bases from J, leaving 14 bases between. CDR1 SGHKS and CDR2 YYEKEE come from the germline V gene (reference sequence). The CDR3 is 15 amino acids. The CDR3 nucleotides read TGTGCCAGCAGCTTGGCGGCAGGGGCCTTTTATGGCTACACCTTC. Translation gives CASSLAAGAFYGYTF.

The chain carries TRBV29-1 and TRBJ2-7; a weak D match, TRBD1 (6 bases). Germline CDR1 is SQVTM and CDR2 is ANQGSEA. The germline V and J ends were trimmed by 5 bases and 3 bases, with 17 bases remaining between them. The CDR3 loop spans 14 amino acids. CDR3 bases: TGCAGCGTTAAGGGGGATCAATTAAACTACGAGCAGTACTTC. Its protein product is CSVKGDQLNYEQYF.

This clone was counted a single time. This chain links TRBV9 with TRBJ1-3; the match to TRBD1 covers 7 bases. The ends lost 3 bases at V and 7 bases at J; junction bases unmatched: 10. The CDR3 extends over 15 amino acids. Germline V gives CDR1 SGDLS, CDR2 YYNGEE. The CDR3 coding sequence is TGTGCCAGCAGCGCTGGACAGGAGTTAGGGAACACCATATATTTT. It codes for CASSAGQELGNTIYF.

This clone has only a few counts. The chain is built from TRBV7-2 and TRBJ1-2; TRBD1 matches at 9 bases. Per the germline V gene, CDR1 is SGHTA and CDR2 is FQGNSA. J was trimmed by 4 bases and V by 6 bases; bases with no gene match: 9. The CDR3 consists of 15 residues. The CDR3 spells CASRQSGQGLYGYTF. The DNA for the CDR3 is TGTGCCAGCAGACAATCGGGACAGGGACTCTATGGCTACACCTTC.